The following is a TCR beta chain sequence with its context. This record comes from a study of T cells in Graves' hyperthyroidism and ophthalmopathy. TCR beta CDR3 regions were amplified from RNA. A set of HTBI primers served as the primers for a first-round RT-PCR of the TCR CDR3. MiXCR, applied by TCRdb to the multiplex PCR reads, yields one record per CDR3 protein. The table lists 480,000 or so distinct CDR3 sequences, over 45% of them singletons. In germline, CDR1 is ENHRY, CDR2 SYGVKD. CDR3 size: 11 residues. V lost 9 bases, J lost 4 bases, and 6 bases lay in between. Pregnant or lactating patients were excluded, as were those with uncontrolled infection or other autoimmune disease. Each diagnosis was grounded in clinical symptoms, serum thyroxine and TRAb, thyroid ultrasound, and orbital computed tomography.

This chain links TRBV10-3 with TRBJ2-2; no clear D gene. The receptor was isolated from an adult woman with Graves' disease, either hyperthyroidism or ophthalmopathy (not recorded which). Sequencing used peripheral blood or thyroid tissue (not recorded which). The CDR3 region is CAIHSTGELFF. The CDR3, as DNA: TGTGCCATTCACAGCACCGGGGAGCTGTTTTTT.